This T cell receptor beta chain was sequenced in a study of blood T cell repertoires in COVID-19. Study as a whole: Acute and convalescent COVID-19 specimens originated in the United States, Italy and Spain. Sample material is recorded as cDNA or gDNA derived from T cells, B-cell-depleted T cells, or PBMCs.

CDR3 length equals 15 residues. Trimming pared 4 bases from V and 3 bases from J, leaving 15 bases between. Germline V CDR1 and CDR2: MNHEY, SVGAGI. Per the original data handling: It was from reference gene primer amplification that nucleated cell counts were estimated. Clones were sequenced by immunoSEQ multiplex PCR, and TCRdb holds only the in-frame ones, with some missing. Clonal size and the V and J genes are those of that table, whereas D and trimming came from the DNA. The table has approximately 70,000 clones, 80% to 85% seen once; the top ten hold about a tenth. The receptor comes from an elderly woman with acute or convalescent COVID-19. The chain recombines TRBV6-5 with TRBJ1-2; no clear D gene. The source material was peripheral blood. The CDR3: CASSSRLQADYGYTF. The CDR3 DNA is TGTGCCAGCAGTTCAAGACTACAAGCGGACTATGGCTACACCTTC.